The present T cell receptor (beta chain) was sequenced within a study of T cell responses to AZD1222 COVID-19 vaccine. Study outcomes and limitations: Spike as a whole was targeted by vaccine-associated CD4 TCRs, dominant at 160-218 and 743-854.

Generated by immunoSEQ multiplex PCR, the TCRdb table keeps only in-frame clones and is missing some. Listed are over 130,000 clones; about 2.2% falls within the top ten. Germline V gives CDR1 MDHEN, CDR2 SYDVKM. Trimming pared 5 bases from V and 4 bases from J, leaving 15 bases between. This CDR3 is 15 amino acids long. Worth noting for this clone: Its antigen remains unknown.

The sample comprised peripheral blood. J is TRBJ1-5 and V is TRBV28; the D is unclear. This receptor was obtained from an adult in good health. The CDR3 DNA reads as TGTGCCAGCAGTAAACCCCGGGGTCCGAATCAGCCCCAGCATTTT. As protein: CASSKPRGPNQPQHF.